The 8 T cell receptor beta chains below come from one sample, sequenced in a study of neurological immune-mediated disorders. TCRdb reanalysed the 5' RACE reads using MiXCR and keeps one entry per CDR3 protein. This sample has about 66,000 distinct CDR3 sequences, with about 4.2% found just once. Input material: PBMCs. These receptors were collected from a man aged 25-45 years with multiple sclerosis.

This clonotype was observed at least ten times. The rearrangement joins TRBV20-1 to TRBJ1-1, with TRBD1 as a possible D gene (6 bases). CDR1 and CDR2 from the germline V gene are DFQATT and SNEGSKA (reference sequence). The CDR3 covers 18 residues. The ends were cut back, 1 base at V and 3 bases at J, with 24 bases in the middle. CDR3 sequence (DNA): TGCAGTGCTAGAGGGTCAGGGATATGGGGGCGAGGGGACACTGAAGCTTTCTTT. Translation: CSARGSGIWGRGDTEAFF.

This clonotype was seen at least ten times. This sequence joins TRBV3-1 and TRBJ1-1, with 7 positions matching TRBD1. Germline V gene sequence: CDR1 LGHDT, CDR2 YNNKEL (reference sequence). V was pared by 6 bases and J by 10 bases, with 8 bases of the junction left unmatched. The CDR3 is 12 amino acids. This CDR3 is CASSQTGLSAFF. The CDR3, as DNA: TGTGCCAGCAGTCAGACAGGGCTCTCAGCTTTCTTT. Supplemented by reference TRBV3-1 and TRBJ1-1, the full variable domain reads DTAVSQTPKYLVTQMGNDKSIKCEQNLGHDTMYWYKQDSKKFLKIMFSYNNKELIINETVPNRFSPKSPDKAHLNLHINSLELGDSAVYFCASSQTGLSAFFGQGTRLTVV.

This clonotype was observed at least ten times. V gene TRBV5-1 combines with J gene TRBJ2-3; TRBD2 might be the D (6 bases). The V end was cut by 5 bases, the J end by 0 bases, with 13 bases between. The CDR3 is 15 amino acids. Germline CDR1 reads SGHRS; CDR2 reads YFSETQ. Written as DNA, the CDR3 is TGCGCCAGCAGTGGAGGGCGGGGAAGCACAGATACGCAGTATTTT. It codes for CASSGGRGSTDTQYF.

This clonotype was seen at least ten times. V and J are TRBV5-1 and TRBJ2-5; 9 bases map to TRBD1. CDR1 is SGHRS and CDR2 is YFSETQ in the germline V gene. The CDR3 runs 15 residues. The junction had 9 bases not matched to a gene; V was cut back by 4 bases and J by 5 bases. In DNA form, the CDR3 reads TGCGCCAGCAGCCAAAATACAGGGGGCGTGGAGACCCAGTACTTC. Its protein is CASSQNTGGVETQYF.

The table lists this clonotype with many counts. The gene calls are TRBV6-4 and TRBJ1-6; D might be TRBD1 (6 bases). Germline-derived CDR1 and CDR2 are MRHNA and SNTAGT. Trimming shortened V by 0 bases and J by 9 bases, and 6 bases separated the two germline ends. The CDR3 runs to 13 residues. The chain's CDR3 is CASSDSRGSPLHF. The CDR3 region has the DNA TGTGCCAGCAGTGACTCCAGGGGTTCACCCCTCCACTTT.

Concerning this clonotype: Just one base apart from a much larger clone, this may be a read error. The genes are TRBV6-6 and TRBJ2-7, with D unresolved. With 0 bases removed from V and 0 bases from J, the gap between germline ends came to 12 bases. Germline CDR1 MNHNY, CDR2 SVGAGI (reference sequence). The CDR3 extends over 16 amino acids. CDR3 nucleotide sequence: TGTGCCAGCAGTTACTCGAGACCAAAAGACTCCTACGAGCAGTACTTC. Protein sequence: CASSYSRPKDSYEQYF.

Notes on this clonotype: With a much larger clone just one base away, this may be a read error. This rearrangement joins TRBV10-3 to TRBJ2-7, with TRBD2 as a possible D gene (6 bases). The CDR3 sequence is 14 residues long. Germline V gene data show CDR1 as ENHRY and CDR2 as SYGVKD. The ends were cut back, 6 bases at V and 7 bases at J, with 19 bases in the middle. The CDR3 nucleotides are TGTGCCATCAGCCCCATCGGGGGTCAAGGGGAGCAGTACTTC. Residues: CAISPIGGQGEQYF.

This clonotype was picked up many times. The chain is built from TRBV20-1 and TRBJ2-4; tentatively, D is TRBD1 (7 bases). Germline V gene sequence: CDR1 DFQATT, CDR2 SNEGSKA (reference sequence). This CDR3 has 15 amino acids. V shed 0 bases and J shed 6 bases, with 15 bases lying between them. The CDR3 nucleotides are TGCAGTGCTAGAGATCCCGGGCAGGGGGGAAACATTCAGTACTTC. It specifies CSARDPGQGGNIQYF.